This TCR beta chain was profiled in a study of cytomegalovirus exposure and HLA in healthy donors. General study points: The study found most TCR sequences rare, yet found some public TCRs in many donors. Earlier analysis looked at TCR beta V segments, and most were productive about 87% or about 30% of the time.

Of note for this clone: The antigen is unknown.

PCR involved 60 Vbeta and 13 Jbeta primers. Generated by immunoSEQ multiplex PCR, the TCRdb table keeps only in-frame clones and is missing some. The sample contains 210,000 or so clones, 78% of which appear only once. Sequencing input: PBMCs. The source of this sequence is a boy between 10 and 17 years old in good health and CMV-seronegative.

CDR3 amino acids: CASSSSGLLTEAFF. CDR3 coding DNA: TGTGCCAGCAGCTCTTCCGGACTCCTCACTGAAGCTTTCTTT. The chain couples TRBV5-6 to TRBJ1-1; D is unclear. There are 14 residues in the CDR3. Trimming took 3 bases from V and 4 from J, leaving 13 bases between them. In germline, CDR1 is SGHDT, CDR2 YYEEEE.